This T cell receptor (beta chain) was profiled in a study of early T cells in non-severe SARS-CoV-2 infection. On the study more broadly: Sequencing was performed on bulk RNA from unsorted whole blood, leaving chains unpaired.

General study points: VDJdb matching, biased toward anti-spike CD8 responses, missed private and CD4 specificities.

Only one count was recorded for this clonotype. Its specificity is not known. One entry per CDR3 protein results from TCRdb running MiXCR on the 5' RACE reads. The data hold 80,000 to 95,000 distinct CDR3 sequences, with 11% to 15% observed a single time. Trimming removed 5 bases from V and 8 bases from J; junction bases left unmatched: 6. The CDR3 runs 14 residues. Germline loops: CDR1 WSHSY, CDR2 SAAADI. What was sequenced was whole blood. This TCR derives from an adult who was a healthcare worker with PCR-confirmed SARS-CoV-2 infection or an uninfected control (not recorded which). The chain links TRBV10-2 to TRBJ2-4, with 10 bases lining up with TRBD1. The CDR3: CASSIRQGAYIQYF. The CDR3 DNA follows: TGCGCCAGCAGTATTAGACAGGGGGCCTACATTCAGTACTTC.